This T cell receptor (beta chain) was identified during a study of shared clonotypes between healthy human individuals (TCRdb year 2020). Study-level background: Two women and a few men aged 18 to 49 years were included in the cohort. For each donor, CD4 naive and CD4 memory were each given three plates, CD8 naive was given two plates, and CD8 memory was given one plate. Blood TCR repertoires of five healthy adults were deeply sequenced to estimate repertoire size and the extent of clonotype sharing between individuals. To increase sequencing depth and limit assay-specific biases, TCR repertoire library preparation and sequencing were carried out by different laboratories using diverse techniques. Between about 0.85 and 9.5 billion PBMCs per donor were obtained by leukapheresis.

Using the deep immunoSEQ assay, multiplex PCR amplified TCR CDR3 regions from genomic DNA. Extracted genomic DNA from each cell subset was distributed evenly across all wells of several immunoSEQ 96-well plates, and each plate was treated as a replicate. Each replicate PCR for sorted subsets received roughly 0.2 ug genomic DNA, equal to about 30,000 T cell genomes. Purified libraries were measured with a Qubit 3.0 fluorometer, size-checked on a Bioanalyzer 2100, and measured again with the KAPA Library Quantification kit. Every immunoSEQ 96-well plate was sequenced on a separate single-read 150-cycle Illumina NextSeq 550 flow cell. The study's own analysis went as follows. Because the immunoSEQ output included only junctional sequences and no quality scores, the filtering could not be the same as the filtering used for full-length reads. Sequences were annotated with PyIR, a Python wrapper for IgBLAST v1.9, and V/J genes and CDR3 were assigned using IMGT germline references. Reads were removed for weak V/J assignments (E-value above 1e-6), missing CDR3, stop codons, out-of-frame junctions, or ambiguous translated residues. A V3J clonotype was defined by an identical inferred V gene, J gene, and CDR3 amino acid sequence. Percentage overlap between repertoires was computed as shared unique clonotypes divided by the size of the smaller repertoire. Richness of each repertoire was evaluated using RTK rarefaction, the Chao1 estimator, and Recon v2.1 estimates of unobserved clonotypes. OLGA was used to compute generation probabilities for all TCRbeta clonotypes that the gDNA method yielded from a handful of donors. TCRdb mirrors the immuneACCESS table, restricted to in-frame sequences. Some clones are absent from its copies; in checked studies, under half trace to an unresolved V gene, and the reason for the others is unknown. D and trimming come from the DNA, and the V and J calls and clone size come from that table. The sample profile shows millions of clones; over 85% of them were found once. In total, the top ten clones hold more than 0.1% of the sample.

Concerning this clone itself: The antigen it recognizes is unknown. Base qualities are not at hand, and no much larger clone is one base apart.

V loses 1 base, J loses 6 bases, and the germline ends lie 25 bases apart. In the germline V gene, CDR1 corresponds to SGHTA and CDR2 to FQGTGA. Measured from the cysteine to the phenylalanine, the CDR3 is 19 residues long. CDR3 DNA only is kept here, 57 bases in frame from base 1. Healthy HIV-negative adults with no recently reported acute infections or vaccinations were included as donors. Every donor was a Caucasian adult living in Nashville, Tennessee, USA. CD4+ T cells were enriched by magnetic negative selection; naive cells were then positively selected on CD45RA, and the negative fraction formed the memory subset. After blood collection by leukapheresis, PBMCs were isolated using Ficoll-Histopaque density gradient centrifugation and then cryopreserved in the vapor phase of liquid nitrogen. Analytical flow cytometry was used to check the purity and quantity of each magnetically sorted T cell population. Each sorted fraction had its genomic DNA isolated and then quantified by UV absorbance on a Nanodrop 2000c.

Summary of the overall study and its limitations: Sampling was limited to blood, and TCR repertoires in tissue likely differ from TCR repertoires in blood. Incomplete sequencing was indicated by rarefaction of sorted-subset datasets, despite the large sequencing depth. Naive subsets generally had larger estimated clonotype richness than memory subsets did. Pairwise subsampling led to the expectation that sequencing depth would affect the degree of clonotype sharing among donors. The small number of donors limited the genetic and exposure-history diversity represented. About 5% of naive CD4, 3.5% of naive CD8, around 2.3% of memory CD4, and roughly 0.4% of memory CD8 clonotypes were shared across several donors. Clonotypes shared by all four sorted-subset donors showed higher generation probabilities than non-shared clonotypes.

The sequenced sample was naive CD4+ T cells sorted from blood. Reading the label with the study, this specimen's cell subset or site is: CD45RA+ positively selected. The TCR sequence derives from a young man in good health. The chain joins TRBV7-3 to TRBJ2-1; the D segment cannot be called with confidence. CDR3 protein: CASSLNPPLSVGKGNEQFF. At the DNA level, the sequence is TGTGCCAGCAGCTTAAACCCCCCATTAAGTGTGGGGAAGGGCAATGAGCAGTTCTTC.